This TCR beta chain was sequenced during a study of spatial heterogeneity in lung cancer. In the study overall: Sequence detection consistently recorded a greater number of beta-chain than alpha-chain sequences.

The sample holds many counts of this clonotype. Antigen unknown. CDR3 length: 14 residues. V dropped 4 bases and J dropped 9; count of bases not matched to a gene: 7. The germline CDR1 and CDR2 sequences are MGHRA and YSYEKL. Study-wide findings and caveats: The study found ubiquitous expanded tumor TCRs in blood more at resection than follow-up.

Time point defined: sample taken at primary tumor resection. Whole RNA obtained from tumor, nontumor lung or frozen PBMC underwent sequencing without sorting. There were approximately 69 donors, all of them untreated patients with early-stage non-small cell lung cancer. Each TCR cDNA molecule bore a unique molecular identifier. One entry per CDR3 protein, called by TCRdb with MiXCR from the 5' RACE reads. The sample consists of approximately 21,000 distinct CDR3 sequences, about 3.3% of them appearing once. This TCR was sampled from a female donor with early-stage non-small cell lung cancer. The input for sequencing was PBMCs, taken at surgery. The J gene is TRBJ2-1, the V gene TRBV4-1; TRBD2 aligns across 9 bases. CDR3 coding DNA: TGCGCCAGCAGCCTCGGGCTAGCGGGAACTGAGCAGTTCTTC. This codes for CASSLGLAGTEQFF.